Listed here are 26 T cell receptor beta chains from one sample, sequenced in a study of Graves' ophthalmopathy and Graves' hyperthyroidism. Amplifying from RNA transcripts, the study obtained TCR beta CDR3 regions. An initial RT-PCR round employing HTBI primers preceded a second-round multiplex PCR. One entry per CDR3 protein results from TCRdb running MiXCR on the multiplex PCR reads. The repertoire holds 400,000 to 450,000 distinct CDR3 sequences, with more than 20% as singletons. The specimen was peripheral blood. The receptor set was obtained from a woman younger than 30 with stable Graves' hyperthyroidism.

Note on this clonotype: One end of the junction is discordant with germline, which a read error may explain. The chain joins TRBV6-1 to TRBJ2-2; 7 bases map to TRBD1. CDR1 and CDR2 from the germline V gene are MNHNS and SASEGT. The CDR3 is made up of 16 amino acids. CDR3 coding DNA: TGTACCAGCAGCCCAAGGGGGCAGGCATTCACCGGGGAGCTGTTTTTT. Its translation: CTSSPRGQAFTGELFF.

At least ten counts were recorded for this clonotype. The chain joins TRBV28 to TRBJ2-7; D gene ambiguous. The CDR3 has 15 amino acids. Trimming cost V 2 bases and J 1 base, with 12 bases left between them. Germline-derived CDR1 and CDR2 are MDHEN and SYDVKM. The CDR3: CASSLRSRPSYEQYF. The CDR3 nucleotides are TGTGCCAGCAGTTTAAGAAGTCGGCCGTCCTACGAGCAGTACTTC.

Many counts were recorded for this clonotype. The chain employs TRBV30 and TRBJ1-5; D gene unclear. V gave up 5 bases and J gave up 7 bases, with 12 bases separating them. Germline CDR1 is GTSNPN and CDR2 is SVGIG (reference sequence). The CDR3 spans 12 residues. The CDR3 DNA reads TGTGCCTGGGGGAGGGAAATGCAGCCCCAGCATTTT. Translation: CAWGREMQPQHF.

This clonotype appeared many times. The CDR3 DNA reads TGTGCCAGCAGCCAAGATCTTACATGGGGGAACTATTCACCCCTCCACTTT. This codes for CASSQDLTWGNYSPLHF. The chain links TRBV3-1 to TRBJ1-6; the D gene is possibly TRBD1 (5 bases). Per germline, CDR1 LGHDT and CDR2 YNNKEL (reference sequence). The CDR3 runs to 17 residues. The V end lost 0 bases, the J end lost 8 bases, and 17 bases lay between the germline ends.

In this sample, this clonotype turned up a few times. V is TRBV7-9 and J is TRBJ2-7; D is perhaps TRBD2 (5 bases). Germline lookup yields CDR1 SEHNR and CDR2 FQNEAQ (reference sequence). This CDR3 spans 17 amino acids. Trimming stripped 3 bases from V and 1 base from J, with 19 bases between. The DNA for the CDR3 is TGTGCCAGCAGCTTTGGAGCGGCGTGGGGAGTATCCTACGAGCAGTACTTC. Translation: CASSFGAAWGVSYEQYF. Full variable domain (outside the CDR3, taken from reference TRBV7-9 and TRBJ2-7): DTGVSQNPRHKITKRGQNVTFRCDPISEHNRLYWYRQTLGQGPEFLTYFQNEAQLEKSRLLSDRFSAERPKGSFSTLEIQRTEQGDSAMYLCASSFGAAWGVSYEQYFGPGTRLTVT.

In its sample, this clonotype was seen many times. A much larger clone sits a single nucleotide away, making a read error possible. This chain uses TRBV20-1 with TRBJ2-5, with TRBD1 matching 9 bases. The germline gives CDR1 DFQATT, CDR2 SNEGSKA (reference sequence). The V and J ends lost 0 bases and 6 bases, in that order; junction bases with no gene match: 11. The CDR3 has 16 residues. CDR3 loop: CSARDHGDRVLKTQYF. The CDR3 DNA sequence: TGCAGTGCTAGAGATCATGGGGACAGGGTTTTGAAGACCCAGTACTTC.

The chain couples TRBV11-2 to TRBJ2-7, with 14 bases fitting TRBD2. The CDR3 runs 16 residues. V dropped 3 bases and J dropped 7; count of bases not matched to a gene: 8. The germline V gene has CDR1 SGHAT and CDR2 FQNNGV. CDR3 DNA: TGTGCCAGCAGCTTTAGGGGACTAGCGGGAGTGCGAGAGCAGTACTTC. It encodes CASSFRGLAGVREQYF.

This clonotype was observed many times. This chain connects TRBV28 to TRBJ2-7, with 10 bases that match TRBD2. Germline CDR1 and CDR2: MDHEN and SYDVKM. This CDR3 has 14 residues. With 3 bases clipped from V and 6 bases from J, the junction kept 5 bases outside the gene matches. CDR3 sequence reads: CASSFNEREGEQYF. The CDR3 nucleotides read TGTGCCAGCAGTTTTAATGAGCGGGAGGGCGAGCAGTACTTC.

In its sample, this clonotype was seen many times. The chain employs TRBV7-2 and TRBJ2-5; D not resolved. Germline-derived CDR1 and CDR2 are SGHTA and FQGNSA. V shed 5 bases and J shed 5 bases, with 12 bases lying between them. The CDR3 consists of 13 residues. CDR3 nucleotides: TGTGCCAGCAGCCCTTCTAGAAGGGAGACCCAGTACTTC. It codes for CASSPSRRETQYF. The full variable domain, its missing parts supplied by reference TRBV7-2 and TRBJ2-5, is GAGVSQSPSNKVTEKGKDVELRCDPISGHTALYWYRQSLGQGLEFLIYFQGNSAPDKSGLPSDRFSAERTGGSVSTLTIQRTQQEDSAVYLCASSPSRRETQYFGPGTRLLVL.

This clonotype has more than one count but fewer than ten. This chain connects TRBV20-1 to TRBJ1-1; 9 bases fit TRBD1. Germline loops: CDR1 DFQATT, CDR2 SNEGSKA (reference sequence). After removal of 5 bases from V and 5 bases from J, the junction contained 9 bases not matched to a gene. The CDR3 spans 14 residues. The CDR3 reads CSADYNRGQTEAFF. The CDR3 DNA follows: TGCAGTGCTGATTACAACAGGGGGCAAACTGAAGCTTTCTTT.

This clonotype was counted many times. The rearrangement joins TRBV10-3 to TRBJ2-7; D may be TRBD1 or TRBD2 (5 bases each). The ends were cut back, 6 bases at V and 5 bases at J, with 23 bases in the middle. This CDR3 region has 16 residues. The germline V gene encodes CDR1 ENHRY and CDR2 SYGVKD. CDR3 sequence reads: CAISYLGTSGRDEQYF. CDR3 in DNA: TGTGCCATCAGCTACCTAGGGACCTCCGGACGGGACGAGCAGTACTTC.

This clonotype was found many times. This chain connects TRBV4-3 to TRBJ2-7, with D perhaps assigned TRBD1 or TRBD2 (5 bases each). Trimming left V 0 bases short and J 2 bases short, with 11 bases between. The CDR3 has 15 residues. Germline-derived CDR1 and CDR2 are LGHNA and YSLEER. CDR3 bases: TGCGCCAGCAGCCAAGATTGGACGGGGCCCTACGAGCAGTACTTC. Translated, it gives CASSQDWTGPYEQYF.

The chain links TRBV28 to TRBJ2-2; unclear D gene. V lost 7 bases, J lost 6 bases, and 12 bases lay in between. Per the germline V gene, CDR1 is MDHEN and CDR2 is SYDVKM. This CDR3 is built from 13 residues. In DNA, the CDR3 is TGTGCCAGCAAACTGTTCTCAGCCGGGGAGCTGTTTTTT. As protein: CASKLFSAGELFF. The entire variable domain, with the rest obtained from reference TRBV28 and TRBJ2-2, is as follows: DVKVTQSSRYLVKRTGEKVFLECVQDMDHENMFWYRQDPGLGLRLIYFSYDVKMKEKGDIPEGYSVSREKKERFSLILESASTNQTSMYLCASKLFSAGELFFGEGSRLTVL.

This clonotype showed up many times. The chain is built from TRBV30 and TRBJ2-7; 8 bases are a match to TRBD1. Per germline, CDR1 GTSNPN and CDR2 SVGIG (reference sequence). V dropped 3 bases and J dropped 0; count of bases not matched to a gene: 4. This CDR3 region has 14 residues. CDR3 region: CAWSRTGSSYEQYF. Written as DNA, the CDR3 is TGTGCCTGGAGCCGGACAGGGTCCTCCTACGAGCAGTACTTC.

Ten or more counts support this clonotype. V is TRBV12-3 or TRBV12-4 and J is TRBJ2-4; 14 nucleotides match TRBD2. The V gene end was trimmed by 3 bases and the J gene end by 1 base; junction bases not matched to a gene: 5. The CDR3 covers 18 residues. CDR3 nucleotides: TGTGCCAGCAGTTTTGGGACTAGCGGGAGTATCGCCAAAAACATTCAGTACTTC. The encoded protein is CASSFGTSGSIAKNIQYF.

This sequence joins TRBV20-1 and TRBJ2-7, with 9 bases fitting TRBD2. Germline V gene lookup returns CDR1 DFQATT and CDR2 SNEGSKA (reference sequence). CDR3 size: 15 residues. J lost 2 bases, V lost 4 bases, and 9 bases had no gene match. This CDR3 reads CSATPLAGFPYEQYF. The CDR3 region has the DNA TGCAGTGCTACTCCCCTAGCGGGGTTTCCCTACGAGCAGTACTTC.

This clonotype came up many times. This rearrangement joins TRBV7-9 to TRBJ2-5; D might be TRBD1 or TRBD2, each matching 6 bases. The CDR3 loop spans 16 amino acids. Germline assignment: CDR1 SEHNR and CDR2 FQNEAQ (reference sequence). The V end was cut by 5 bases, the J end by 2 bases, with 18 bases between. CDR3: CASSLLGGTRQETQYF. DNA for the CDR3: TGTGCCAGCAGCCTGTTGGGCGGGACACGACAAGAGACCCAGTACTTC. Drawing the rest from reference TRBV7-9 and TRBJ2-5, the complete variable domain is DTGVSQNPRHKITKRGQNVTFRCDPISEHNRLYWYRQTLGQGPEFLTYFQNEAQLEKSRLLSDRFSAERPKGSFSTLEIQRTEQGDSAMYLCASSLLGGTRQETQYFGPGTRLLVL.

This clonotype was detected a few times. The chain uses TRBV30 and TRBJ2-5, with unresolved D. V shed 1 base and J shed 4 bases, with 16 bases lying between them. The germline V gene has CDR1 GTSNPN and CDR2 SVGIG (reference sequence). The CDR3 is 15 residues long. This CDR3 reads CAWSATDAIGETQYF. The CDR3 nucleotides read TGTGCCTGGAGTGCCACGGATGCCATAGGAGAGACCCAGTACTTC. The full variable domain, completed using reference TRBV30 and TRBJ2-5, is SQTIHQWPATLVQPVGSPLSLECTVEGTSNPNLYWYRQAAGRGLQLLFYSVGIGQISSEVPQNLSASRPQDRQFILSSKKLLLSDSGFYLCAWSATDAIGETQYFGPGTRLLVL.

This clonotype was seen a handful of times. The gene calls are TRBV6-1 and TRBJ2-7; D uncertain. The germline gives CDR1 MNHNS, CDR2 SASEGT. This CDR3 has 12 amino acids. V lost 6 bases and J 3 bases, leaving 9 bases between the germline ends. For the CDR3, the DNA is TGTGCCAGCAGAGTGGGATTCTACGAGCAGTACTTC. This gives the protein CASRVGFYEQYF.

This clonotype was seen at least ten times. V and J are TRBV29-1 and TRBJ1-1, with 7 bases identical to TRBD1. The CDR3 length is 13 residues. Unmatched junction bases numbered 5, after V lost 6 bases and J lost 1 base. In germline, CDR1 is SQVTM, CDR2 ANQGSEA. CDR3 DNA sequence: TGCAGCGTCGCGGACAGGAGGAACACTGAAGCTTTCTTT. Translated: CSVADRRNTEAFF. Variable domain in full (rest from reference TRBV29-1 and TRBJ1-1): SAVISQKPSRDICQRGTSLTIQCQVDSQVTMMFWYRQQPGQSLTLIATANQGSEATYESGFVIDKFPISRPNLTFSTLTVSNMSPEDSSIYLCSVADRRNTEAFFGQGTRLTVV.

This clonotype has only a few counts. V and J are TRBV20-1 and TRBJ2-3; D remains unclear. CDR3 length equals 13 residues. V lost 3 bases to trimming and J lost 5 bases, with 12 bases between them. Germline lookup yields CDR1 DFQATT and CDR2 SNEGSKA (reference sequence). CDR3 nucleotide sequence: TGCAGTGCTAGCGCTGTTAAGAGAGATACGCAGTATTTT. Translation gives CSASAVKRDTQYF.

The chain carries TRBV11-2 and TRBJ2-7; D may match TRBD1 or TRBD2 (5 bases each). CDR1 and CDR2 from the germline V gene are SGHAT and FQNNGV. V lost 5 bases and J lost 3, with 14 bases in between. The CDR3 covers 14 residues. The CDR3 DNA follows: TGTGCCAGCAGCCCCCGGGACGGGTACTACGAGCAGTACTTC. Protein: CASSPRDGYYEQYF.

This clonotype appeared many times. CDR3 region: CAMAKRGVKTQYF. DNA for the CDR3: TGTGCCATGGCAAAACGGGGAGTAAAGACCCAGTACTTC. V usage is TRBV28 and J usage is TRBJ2-5, with a possible D match to TRBD2 (5 bases). V was cut by 10 bases and J by 6 bases, with 18 bases left in between. Germline lookup yields CDR1 MDHEN and CDR2 SYDVKM. There are 13 residues in the CDR3.

This clonotype was picked up many times. The rearrangement uses TRBV7-2 and TRBJ1-1, with D unclear. CDR3 length: 13 residues. V was trimmed by 1 base and J by 10 bases, leaving 13 bases between them. Germline V gene lookup returns CDR1 SGHTA and CDR2 FQGNSA. The DNA of the CDR3 is TGTGCCAGCAGCTTAGTGAGGGCAGATGGAGCTTTCTTT. Protein product: CASSLVRADGAFF.

This clonotype showed up just a few times. The V gene is TRBV19, the J gene TRBJ2-2; tentatively, D is TRBD1 (6 bases). This CDR3 comprises 15 residues. The germline V and J ends were trimmed by 7 bases and 1 base, with 13 bases remaining between them. The germline V gene encodes CDR1 LNHDA and CDR2 SQIVND (reference sequence). CDR3 coding DNA: TGTGCCAGTACCTCCCCGGGACAGAACACCGGGGAGCTGTTTTTT. As protein: CASTSPGQNTGELFF. Combining the CDR3 with reference TRBV19 and TRBJ2-2 gives the whole variable domain DGGITQSPKYLFRKEGQNVTLSCEQNLNHDAMYWYRQDPGQGLRLIYYSQIVNDFQKGDIAEGYSVSREKKESFPLTVTSAQKNPTAFYLCASTSPGQNTGELFFGEGSRLTVL.

This clonotype has a count of ten or more. This chain uses TRBV6-5 with TRBJ2-7; D is possibly TRBD1 (6 bases). The V end lost 4 bases, the J end lost 3 bases, and 13 bases lay between the germline ends. The CDR3 is 14 residues long. Germline values: CDR1 MNHEY, CDR2 SVGAGI. The CDR3 coding sequence is TGTGCCAGCAGTTCTAACAGGGTGGTCTACGAGCAGTACTTC. As protein: CASSSNRVVYEQYF.